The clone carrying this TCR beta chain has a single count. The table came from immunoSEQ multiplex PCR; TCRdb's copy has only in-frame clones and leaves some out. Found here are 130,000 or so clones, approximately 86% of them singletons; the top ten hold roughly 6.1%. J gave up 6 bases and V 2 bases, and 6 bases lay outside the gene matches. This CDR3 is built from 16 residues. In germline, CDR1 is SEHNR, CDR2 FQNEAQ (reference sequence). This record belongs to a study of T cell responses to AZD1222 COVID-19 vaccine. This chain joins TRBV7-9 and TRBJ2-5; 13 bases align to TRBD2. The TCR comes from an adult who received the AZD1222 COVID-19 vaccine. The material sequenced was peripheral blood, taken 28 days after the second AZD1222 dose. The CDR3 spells CASSLTVGLAGKTQYF. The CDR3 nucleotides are TGTGCCAGCAGCTTAACCGTGGGACTAGCGGGAAAGACCCAGTACTTC.